These 7 T cell receptor beta chains were all obtained from the same sample, sequenced in a study of cytomegalovirus exposure and HLA in healthy donors. Clones were sequenced by immunoSEQ multiplex PCR, and TCRdb holds only the in-frame ones, with some missing. The table shows 200,000 to 250,000 clones, with 83% occurring only once. The sequenced sample was PBMCs. These receptors all stem from a woman under 30 in good health and CMV-seronegative.

The chain is built from TRBV4-2 and TRBJ1-2, with D tentatively TRBD1 (6 bases). Trimming stripped 0 bases from V and 7 bases from J, with 12 bases between. Looked up from germline, CDR1 is LGHNA and CDR2 is YNFKEQ. The CDR3 is 14 residues long. The CDR3 sequence is CASSQDTGYGGYTF. Here the CDR3 DNA reads TGTGCCAGCAGCCAAGATACAGGGTATGGTGGCTACACCTTC.

This rearrangement joins TRBV27 to TRBJ1-4, with no clear D. Trimming removed 8 bases at V and 4 bases at J, with 11 bases between. Germline CDR1 is MNHEY and CDR2 is SMNVEV (reference sequence). The CDR3 is 13 residues long. DNA for the CDR3: TGTGCCAGCCGGCGGGTGTTTAATGAAAAACTGTTTTTT. Translated: CASRRVFNEKLFF.

The chain joins TRBV5-1 to TRBJ2-2; D remains ambiguous. Germline assignment: CDR1 SGHRS and CDR2 YFSETQ. The CDR3 has 15 residues. Trimming took 1 base from V and 0 from J, leaving 7 bases between them. The CDR3 region has the DNA TGCGCCAGCAGCTTGTACAGCACGAACACCGGGGAGCTGTTTTTT. It translates to CASSLYSTNTGELFF.

The J gene is TRBJ2-6, the V gene TRBV14, with no clear D. The CDR3 consists of 14 residues. The ends were cut back, 1 base at V and 4 bases at J, with 5 bases in the middle. Germline CDR1 reads SGHDN; CDR2 reads FVKESK. The CDR3 DNA is TGTGCCAGCAGCCAAGCCCGAGGGGCCAACGTCCTGACTTTC. Translation gives CASSQARGANVLTF.

V and J are TRBV28 and TRBJ1-5; D call uncertain. Germline V gene data show CDR1 as MDHEN and CDR2 as SYDVKM. The V end was cut by 8 bases, the J end by 0 bases, with 5 bases between. This CDR3 spans 12 amino acids. The CDR3 loop reads CASASSNQPQHF. DNA for the CDR3: TGTGCCAGCGCCTCTAGCAATCAGCCCCAGCATTTT.

V usage is TRBV27 and J usage is TRBJ1-1, with TRBD1 matching over 9 bases. CDR1 is MNHEY, CDR2 SMNVEV, per germline (reference sequence). CDR3 length equals 16 residues. The V and J ends lost 4 bases and 1 base, in that order; junction bases with no gene match: 7. Here the CDR3 reads CASSSGTGIGNTEAFF. In nucleotides, the CDR3 is TGTGCCAGCAGTTCCGGGACAGGGATAGGGAACACTGAAGCTTTCTTT.

The gene calls are TRBV2 and TRBJ2-6, with D uncertain. Germline values: CDR1 SNHLY, CDR2 FYNNEI. The CDR3 is made up of 17 amino acids. The germline V and J ends were trimmed by 3 bases and 0 bases, with 12 bases remaining between them. CDR3 protein: CASSEGPPASGANVLTF. The CDR3 DNA follows: TGTGCCAGCAGTGAGGGTCCTCCCGCCTCTGGGGCCAACGTCCTGACTTTC.